This paragraph covers one TCR beta chain sequence. This sample is part of a study of blood T cell repertoires in COVID-19. The CDR3 totals 15 residues. Trimming pared 0 bases from V and 1 base from J, leaving 9 bases between. Germline values: CDR1 KGHSH, CDR2 LQKENI. Here immunoSEQ multiplex PCR was the method, and the copy in TCRdb shows in-frame clones only, minus some. Among around 78,000 clones listed, about nine tenths were seen once. This sequence originates from a woman in her forties or fifties in a cohort sampled during active COVID-19. The chain is built from TRBV18 and TRBJ1-1; D is uncertain. The specimen sequenced was peripheral blood. CDR3 loop: CASSPPREKNTEAFF. CDR3 sequence (DNA): TGTGCCAGCTCACCACCGAGAGAAAAGAACACTGAAGCTTTCTTT. Using reference TRBV18 and TRBJ1-1 for the parts outside the CDR3, the full variable domain is NAGVMQNPRHLVRRRGQEARLRCSPMKGHSHVYWYRQLPEEGLKFMVYLQKENIIDESGMPKERFSAEFPKEGPSILRIQQVVRGDSAAYFCASSPPREKNTEAFFGQGTRLTVV.